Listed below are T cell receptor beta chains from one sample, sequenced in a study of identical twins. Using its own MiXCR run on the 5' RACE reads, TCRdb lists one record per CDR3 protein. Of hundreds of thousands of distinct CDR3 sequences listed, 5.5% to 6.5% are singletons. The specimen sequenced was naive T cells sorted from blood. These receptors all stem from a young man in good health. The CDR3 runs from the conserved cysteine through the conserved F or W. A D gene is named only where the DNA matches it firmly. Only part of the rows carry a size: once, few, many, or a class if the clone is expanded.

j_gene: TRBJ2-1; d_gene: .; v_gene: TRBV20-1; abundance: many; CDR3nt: TGCAGTGCTAGAGCACCATCGGGCCCCTCTCCCTTTGAGCAGTTCTTC; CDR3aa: CSARAPSGPSPFEQFF
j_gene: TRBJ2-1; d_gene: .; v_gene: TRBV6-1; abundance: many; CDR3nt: TGTGCCAGCAGTGAATGGGACTTCCCCCTCTATGAGCAGTTCTTC; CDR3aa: CASSEWDFPLYEQFF
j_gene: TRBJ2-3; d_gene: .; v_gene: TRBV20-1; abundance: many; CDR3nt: TGCAGTGCTAGAGGGACTAACGTAGATACGCAGTATTTT; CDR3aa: CSARGTNVDTQYF
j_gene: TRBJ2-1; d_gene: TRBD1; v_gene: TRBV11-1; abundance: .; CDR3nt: TGTGCCAGCAGCTCAGACGGACAGGGATTGATGGGTTACAATGAGCAGTTCTTC; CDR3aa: CASSSDGQGLMGYNEQFF
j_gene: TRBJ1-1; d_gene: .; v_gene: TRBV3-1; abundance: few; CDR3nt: TGTGCCAGCAGCCAAGGCCGATGGAACACTGAAGCTTTCTTT; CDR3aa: CASSQGRWNTEAFF
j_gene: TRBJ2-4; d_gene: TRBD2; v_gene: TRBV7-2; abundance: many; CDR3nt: TGTGCCAGCCGGGAGGGTAACGCGAACATTCAGTACTTC; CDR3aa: CASREGNANIQYF
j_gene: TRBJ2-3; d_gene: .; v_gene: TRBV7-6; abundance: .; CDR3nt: TGTGCCAGCATCAAGAACTTAGAAGGGGGCACAGATACGCAGTATTTT; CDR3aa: CASIKNLEGGTDTQYF
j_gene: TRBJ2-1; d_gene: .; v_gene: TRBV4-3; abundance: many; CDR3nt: TGCGCCAGCAGCCAAGAATGGAGGGAAAGGAATGAGCAGTTCTTC; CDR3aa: CASSQEWRERNEQFF
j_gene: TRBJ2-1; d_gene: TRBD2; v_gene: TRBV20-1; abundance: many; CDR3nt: TGCAGTGCCCAAAGCGGGAGCGGGGCCAATGAGCAGTTCTTC; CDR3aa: CSAQSGSGANEQFF
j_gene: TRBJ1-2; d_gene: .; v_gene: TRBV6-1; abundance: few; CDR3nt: TGTGCCAGCAGGGCAAATTCGGGCCTCGGGAACTATGGCTACACCTTC; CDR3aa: CASRANSGLGNYGYTF
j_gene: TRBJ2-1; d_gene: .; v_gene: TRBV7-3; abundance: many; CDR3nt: TGTGCCAGCAGCTTAACACCGGCGGGATACAATGAGCAGTTCTTC; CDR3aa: CASSLTPAGYNEQFF
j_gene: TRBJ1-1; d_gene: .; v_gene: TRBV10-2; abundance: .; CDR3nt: TGCGCCAGCAGTGAGCCCCCCGGACGGGCAACCAACACTGAAGCTTTCTTT; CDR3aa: CASSEPPGRATNTEAFF
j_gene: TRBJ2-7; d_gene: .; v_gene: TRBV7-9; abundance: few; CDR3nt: TGTGCCAGCAGCTCGGGGGGACAGCCCGACGAGCAGTACTTC; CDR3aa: CASSSGGQPDEQYF
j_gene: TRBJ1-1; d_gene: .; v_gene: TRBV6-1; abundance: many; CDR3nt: TGTGCCAGCATGGGGGGCTTGGGAGCTTTCTTT; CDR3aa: CASMGGLGAFF
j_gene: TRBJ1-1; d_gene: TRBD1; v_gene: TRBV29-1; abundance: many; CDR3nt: TGCAGCGTGGATCTGGACAGGGTCAACACTGAAGCTTTCTTT; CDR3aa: CSVDLDRVNTEAFF
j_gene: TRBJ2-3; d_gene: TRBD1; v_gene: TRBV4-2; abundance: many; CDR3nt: TGTGCCAGCAGCCACGTTTCCCTACAGGGGGCGAGCACAGATACGCAGTATTTT; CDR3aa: CASSHVSLQGASTDTQYF
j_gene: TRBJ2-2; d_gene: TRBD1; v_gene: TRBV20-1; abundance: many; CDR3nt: TGCAGTGCTAGATTCCTTAGGGACAGTGTAACCGGGGAGCTGTTTTTT; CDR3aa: CSARFLRDSVTGELFF
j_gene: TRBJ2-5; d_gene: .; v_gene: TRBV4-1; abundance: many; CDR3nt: TGCGCCAGCAGCCAAGTTGCTACAAGCCAAGAGACCCAGTACTTC; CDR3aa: CASSQVATSQETQYF
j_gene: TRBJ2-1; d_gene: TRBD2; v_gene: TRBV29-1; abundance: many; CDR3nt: TGCAGCGTTGTCCCCCTAGCGGGAGAGAATGAGCAGTTCTTC; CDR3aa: CSVVPLAGENEQFF
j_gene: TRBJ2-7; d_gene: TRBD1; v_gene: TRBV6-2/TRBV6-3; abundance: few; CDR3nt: TGTGCCAGCAGTGGACGGACAGGGGGGGCCTACGAGCAGTACTTC; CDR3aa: CASSGRTGGAYEQYF
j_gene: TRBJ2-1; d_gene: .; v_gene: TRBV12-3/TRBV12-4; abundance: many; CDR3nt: TGTGCCAGCAGTTTAGCCCCGGGGGAGCAGTTCTTC; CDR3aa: CASSLAPGEQFF
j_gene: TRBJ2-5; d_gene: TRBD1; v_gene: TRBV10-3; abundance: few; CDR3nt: TGTGCCATCAGTGGGCCGACAGGGGGCCAAGAGACCCAGTACTTC; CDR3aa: CAISGPTGGQETQYF
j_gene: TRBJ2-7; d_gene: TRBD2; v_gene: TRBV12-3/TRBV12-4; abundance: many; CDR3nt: TGTGCCAGCAGTTTGGGAGGGCTCGACGAGCAGTACTTC; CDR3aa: CASSLGGLDEQYF
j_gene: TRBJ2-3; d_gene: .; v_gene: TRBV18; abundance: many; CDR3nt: TGTGCCAGCTCACCCCCCGATACCATAGCGTACAGCACAGATACGCAGTATTTT; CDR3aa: CASSPPDTIAYSTDTQYF
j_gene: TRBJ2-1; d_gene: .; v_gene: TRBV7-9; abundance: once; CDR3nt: TGTGCCAGCAGCCCCCCCAGCGTTGAGCAGTTCTTC; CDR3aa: CASSPPSVEQFF
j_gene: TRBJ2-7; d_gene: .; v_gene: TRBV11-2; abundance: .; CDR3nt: TGTGCCAGCAGGGGGAACAGGGATGTAGCGGGCTTTCCCTACGAGCAGTACTTC; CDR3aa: CASRGNRDVAGFPYEQYF
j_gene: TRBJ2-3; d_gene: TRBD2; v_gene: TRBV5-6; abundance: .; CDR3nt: TGTGCCAGCAGCTTGCCCCATGGCGGGAGGTCTAGCACAGATACGCAGTATTTT; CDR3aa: CASSLPHGGRSSTDTQYF
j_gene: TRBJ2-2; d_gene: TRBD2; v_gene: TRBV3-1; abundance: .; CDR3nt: TGTGCCAGCAGCGCGACTAGCGGGAGGCCCACCGGGGAGCTGTTTTTT; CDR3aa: CASSATSGRPTGELFF
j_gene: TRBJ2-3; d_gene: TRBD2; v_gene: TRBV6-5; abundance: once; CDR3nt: TGTGCCAGCAGTTCCCGCATCTTTAGCGGGCCCAGCAACACAGATACGCAGTATTTT; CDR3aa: CASSSRIFSGPSNTDTQYF
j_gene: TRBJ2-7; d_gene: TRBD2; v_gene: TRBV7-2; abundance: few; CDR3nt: TGTGCCAGCAGCTTAGCCCTTGTGGCTAGCGGGAGGAACTCCTACGAGCAGTACTTC; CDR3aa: CASSLALVASGRNSYEQYF
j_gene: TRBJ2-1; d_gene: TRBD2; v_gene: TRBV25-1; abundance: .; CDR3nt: TGTGCCAGCAGTGCCACTAGCGGGAGAGGAGGCGATGAGCAGTTCTTC; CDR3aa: CASSATSGRGGDEQFF
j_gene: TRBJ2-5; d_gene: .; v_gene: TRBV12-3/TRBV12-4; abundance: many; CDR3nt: TGTGCCAGCGAAGCGGAGACCCAGTACTTC; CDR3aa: CASEAETQYF
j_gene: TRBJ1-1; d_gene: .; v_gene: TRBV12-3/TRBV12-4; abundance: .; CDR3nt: TGTGCCAGCAGAAAGGACAACACTGAAGCTTTCTTT; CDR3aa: CASRKDNTEAFF
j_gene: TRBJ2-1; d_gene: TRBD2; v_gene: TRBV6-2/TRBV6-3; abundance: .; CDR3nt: TGTGCCAGCAGAGTTTGGGGACTAGCGGGAGAGCAGTTCTTC; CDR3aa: CASRVWGLAGEQFF
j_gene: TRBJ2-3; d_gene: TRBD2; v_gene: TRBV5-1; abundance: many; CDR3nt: TGCGCCAGCAGCCCACGGACTAGCGGGGGTGATACGCAGTATTTT; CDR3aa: CASSPRTSGGDTQYF
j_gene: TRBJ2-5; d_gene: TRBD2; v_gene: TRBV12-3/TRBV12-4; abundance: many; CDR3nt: TGTGCCAGCAGTCCCCTAGCGGGAGCGACCCAGTACTTC; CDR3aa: CASSPLAGATQYF
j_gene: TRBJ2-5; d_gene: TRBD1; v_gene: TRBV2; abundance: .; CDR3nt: TGTGCCAGCAGTTCCGGGACAGGGTCCCAAGAGACCCAGTACTTC; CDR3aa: CASSSGTGSQETQYF
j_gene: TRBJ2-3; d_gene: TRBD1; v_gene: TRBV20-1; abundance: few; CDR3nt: TGCAGTGCTAGGGGGCTTGCGACAGGGAATACGCAGTATTTT; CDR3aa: CSARGLATGNTQYF
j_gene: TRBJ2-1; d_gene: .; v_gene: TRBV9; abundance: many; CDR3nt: TGTGCCAGCAGCGTAGACGGGACCGGGTACAATGAGCAGTTCTTC; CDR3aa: CASSVDGTGYNEQFF
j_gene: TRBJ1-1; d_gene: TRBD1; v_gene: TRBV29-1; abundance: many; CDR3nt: TGCAGCGTTGCCGACAGGGTTGCTTTCTTT; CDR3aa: CSVADRVAFF
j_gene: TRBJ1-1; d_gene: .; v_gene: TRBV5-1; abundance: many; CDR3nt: TGCGCCAGCAGCGCAGACAAGAACACTGAAGCTTTCTTT; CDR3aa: CASSADKNTEAFF
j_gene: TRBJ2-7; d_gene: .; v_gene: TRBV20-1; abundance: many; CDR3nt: TGCAGTGCTGCAACTAGCAACTCCTACGAGCAGTACTTC; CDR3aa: CSAATSNSYEQYF